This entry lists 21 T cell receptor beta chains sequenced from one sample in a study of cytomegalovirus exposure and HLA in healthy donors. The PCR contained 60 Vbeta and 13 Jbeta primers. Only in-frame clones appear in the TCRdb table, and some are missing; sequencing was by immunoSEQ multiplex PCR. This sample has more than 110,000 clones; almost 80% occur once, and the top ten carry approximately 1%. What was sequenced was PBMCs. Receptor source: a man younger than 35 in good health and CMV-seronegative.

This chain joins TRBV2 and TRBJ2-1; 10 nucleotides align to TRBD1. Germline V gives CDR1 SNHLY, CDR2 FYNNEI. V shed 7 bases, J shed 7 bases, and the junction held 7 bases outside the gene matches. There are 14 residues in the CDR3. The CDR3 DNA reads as TGTGCCAGCATGAATGGACAGGGGGTGAATGAGCAGTTCTTC. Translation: CASMNGQGVNEQFF.

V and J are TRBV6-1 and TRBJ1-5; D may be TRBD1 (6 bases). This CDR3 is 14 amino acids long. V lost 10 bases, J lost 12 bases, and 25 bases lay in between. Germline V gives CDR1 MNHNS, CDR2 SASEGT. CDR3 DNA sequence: TGTGCCACCCGGGTTTCGAGGGGGTGGGGTCTCCAGCATTTT. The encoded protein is CATRVSRGWGLQHF.

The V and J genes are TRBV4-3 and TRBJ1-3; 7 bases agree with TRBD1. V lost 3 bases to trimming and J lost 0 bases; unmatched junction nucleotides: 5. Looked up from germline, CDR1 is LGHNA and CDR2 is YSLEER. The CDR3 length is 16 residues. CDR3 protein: CASSQDRLNSGNTIYF. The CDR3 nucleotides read TGCGCCAGCAGCCAGGACAGGCTCAACTCTGGAAACACCATATATTTT.

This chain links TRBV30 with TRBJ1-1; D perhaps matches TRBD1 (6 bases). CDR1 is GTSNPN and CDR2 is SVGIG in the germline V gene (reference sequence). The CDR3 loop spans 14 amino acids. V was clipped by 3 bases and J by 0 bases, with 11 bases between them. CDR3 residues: CAWRKGGVNTEAFF. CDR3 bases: TGTGCCTGGAGAAAGGGGGGGGTGAACACTGAAGCTTTCTTT.

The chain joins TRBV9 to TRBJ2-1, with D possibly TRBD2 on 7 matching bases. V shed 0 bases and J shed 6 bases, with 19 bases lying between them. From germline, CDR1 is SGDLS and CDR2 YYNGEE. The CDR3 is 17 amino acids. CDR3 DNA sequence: TGTGCCAGCAGCGTAGGGGGGAGGGCAGGAGGGGGCAATGAGCAGTTCTTC. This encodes CASSVGGRAGGGNEQFF.

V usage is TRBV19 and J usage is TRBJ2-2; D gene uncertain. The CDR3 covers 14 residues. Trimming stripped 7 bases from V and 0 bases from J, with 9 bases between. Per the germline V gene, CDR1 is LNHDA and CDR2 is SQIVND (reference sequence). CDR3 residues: CASKRQSNTGELFF. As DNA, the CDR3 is TGTGCCAGTAAACGCCAGTCGAACACCGGGGAGCTGTTTTTT.

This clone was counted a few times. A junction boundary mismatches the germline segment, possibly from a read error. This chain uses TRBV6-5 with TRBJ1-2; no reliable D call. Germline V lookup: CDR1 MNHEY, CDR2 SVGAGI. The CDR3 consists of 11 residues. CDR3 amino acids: CASSRGNEHLF. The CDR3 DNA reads TGTGCCAGCAGCCGAGGGAATGAACACCTCTTC.

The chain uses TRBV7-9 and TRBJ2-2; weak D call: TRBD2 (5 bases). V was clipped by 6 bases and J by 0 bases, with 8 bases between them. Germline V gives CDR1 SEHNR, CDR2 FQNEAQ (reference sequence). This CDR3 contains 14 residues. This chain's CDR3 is CASSSDPNTGELFF. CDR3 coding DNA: TGTGCCAGCAGTAGCGATCCGAACACCGGGGAGCTGTTTTTT.

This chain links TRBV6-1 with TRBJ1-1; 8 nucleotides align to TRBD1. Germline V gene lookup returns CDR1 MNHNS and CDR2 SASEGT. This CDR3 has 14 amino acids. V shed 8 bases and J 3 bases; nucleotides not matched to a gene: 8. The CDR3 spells CASQKRQGHTEAFF. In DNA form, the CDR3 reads TGTGCCAGCCAAAAACGACAGGGGCACACTGAAGCTTTCTTT.

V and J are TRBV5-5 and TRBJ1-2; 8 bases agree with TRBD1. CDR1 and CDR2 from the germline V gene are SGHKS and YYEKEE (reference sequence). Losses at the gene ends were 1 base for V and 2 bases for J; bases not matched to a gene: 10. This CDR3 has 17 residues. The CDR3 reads CASSLLFQGATNYGYTF. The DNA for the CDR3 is TGTGCCAGCAGCTTGTTATTCCAGGGGGCGACCAACTATGGCTACACCTTC.

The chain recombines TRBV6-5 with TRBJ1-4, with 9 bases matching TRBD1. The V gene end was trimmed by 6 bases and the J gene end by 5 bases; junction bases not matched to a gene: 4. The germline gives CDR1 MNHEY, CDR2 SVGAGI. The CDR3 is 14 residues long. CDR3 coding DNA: TGTGCCAGCAGGCGGACAGGGGCAAATGAAAAACTGTTTTTT. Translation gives CASRRTGANEKLFF.

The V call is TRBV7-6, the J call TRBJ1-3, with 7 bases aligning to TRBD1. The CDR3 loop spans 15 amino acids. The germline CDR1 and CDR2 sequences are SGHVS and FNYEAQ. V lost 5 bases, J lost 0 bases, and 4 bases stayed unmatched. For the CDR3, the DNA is TGTGCCAGCAGCCAGGGGGTGGGCTCTGGAAACACCATATATTTT. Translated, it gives CASSQGVGSGNTIYF.

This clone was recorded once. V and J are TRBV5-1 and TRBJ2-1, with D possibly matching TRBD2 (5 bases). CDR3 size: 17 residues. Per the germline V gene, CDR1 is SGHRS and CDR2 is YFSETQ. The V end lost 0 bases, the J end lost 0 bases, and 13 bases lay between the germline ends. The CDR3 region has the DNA TGCGCCAGCAGCTTGGGAGGGCATTCGAGCTCCTACAATGAGCAGTTCTTC. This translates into CASSLGGHSSSYNEQFF.

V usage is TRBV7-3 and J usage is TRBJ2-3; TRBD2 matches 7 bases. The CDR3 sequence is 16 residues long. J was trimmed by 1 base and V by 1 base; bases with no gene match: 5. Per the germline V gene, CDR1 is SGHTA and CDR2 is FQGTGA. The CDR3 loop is CASSLSGGGGTDTQYF. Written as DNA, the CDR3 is TGTGCCAGCAGCTTAAGCGGGGGAGGCGGCACAGATACGCAGTATTTT.

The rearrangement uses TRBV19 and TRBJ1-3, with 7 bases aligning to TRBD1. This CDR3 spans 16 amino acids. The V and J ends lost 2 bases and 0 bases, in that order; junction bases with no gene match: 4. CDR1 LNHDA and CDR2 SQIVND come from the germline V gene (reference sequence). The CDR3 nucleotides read TGTGCCAGTAGTATATGGGACAGACTCTCTGGAAACACCATATATTTT. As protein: CASSIWDRLSGNTIYF.

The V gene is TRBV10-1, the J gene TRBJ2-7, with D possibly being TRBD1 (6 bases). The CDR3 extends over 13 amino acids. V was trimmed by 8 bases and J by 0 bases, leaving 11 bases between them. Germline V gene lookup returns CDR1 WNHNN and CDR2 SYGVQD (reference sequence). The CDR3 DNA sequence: TGCGCCAGCGGTACAGGGAGCTCCTACGAGCAGTACTTC. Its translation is CASGTGSSYEQYF.

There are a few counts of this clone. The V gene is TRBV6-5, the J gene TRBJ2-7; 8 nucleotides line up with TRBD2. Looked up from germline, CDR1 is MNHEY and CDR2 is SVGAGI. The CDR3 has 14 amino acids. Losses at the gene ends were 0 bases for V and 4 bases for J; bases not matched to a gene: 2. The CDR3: CASSYSGGGYEQYF. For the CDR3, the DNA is TGTGCCAGCAGTTACTCAGGCGGGGGGTACGAGCAGTACTTC.

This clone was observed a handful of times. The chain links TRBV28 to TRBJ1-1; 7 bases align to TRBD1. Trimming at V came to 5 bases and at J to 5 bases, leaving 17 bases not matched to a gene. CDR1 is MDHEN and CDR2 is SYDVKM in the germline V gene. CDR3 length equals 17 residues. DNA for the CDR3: TGTGCCAGCAGTCCGACAGGGCCCCAAGCTGGCCGGACTGAAGCTTTCTTT. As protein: CASSPTGPQAGRTEAFF.

CDR3 bases: TGTGCCAGCAGCTTCGCGGGAACTAGCACAGATACGCAGTATTTT. Protein product: CASSFAGTSTDTQYF. The chain uses TRBV5-4 and TRBJ2-3; TRBD2 might be the D (6 bases). There are 15 residues in the CDR3. V was clipped by 2 bases and J by 0 bases, with 10 bases between them. CDR1 and CDR2 from the germline V gene are SGHNT and YYREEE (reference sequence). The whole variable domain, remainder taken from reference TRBV5-4 and TRBJ2-3, is ETGVTQSPTHLIKTRGQQVTLRCSSQSGHNTVSWYQQALGQGPQFIFQYYREEENGRGNFPPRFSGLQFPNYSSELNVNALELDDSALYLCASSFAGTSTDTQYFGPGTRLTVL.

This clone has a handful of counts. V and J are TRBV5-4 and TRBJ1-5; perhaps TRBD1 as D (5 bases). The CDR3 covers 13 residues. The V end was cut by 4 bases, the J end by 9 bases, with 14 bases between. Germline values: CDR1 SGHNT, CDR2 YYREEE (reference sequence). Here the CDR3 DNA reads TGTGCCAGCAGCCTGGACACCCGGGGGCCCCAGCATTTT. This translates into CASSLDTRGPQHF.

The CDR3 spells CASSLAIRVGDTEAFF. CDR3 nucleotide sequence: TGTGCCAGCAGCTTGGCTATCCGGGTAGGGGACACTGAAGCTTTCTTT. The rearrangement joins TRBV5-4 to TRBJ1-1; D perhaps matches TRBD1 (5 bases). Trimming left V 0 bases short and J 3 bases short, with 15 bases between. Germline CDR1 and CDR2: SGHNT and YYREEE (reference sequence). This CDR3 spans 16 amino acids.